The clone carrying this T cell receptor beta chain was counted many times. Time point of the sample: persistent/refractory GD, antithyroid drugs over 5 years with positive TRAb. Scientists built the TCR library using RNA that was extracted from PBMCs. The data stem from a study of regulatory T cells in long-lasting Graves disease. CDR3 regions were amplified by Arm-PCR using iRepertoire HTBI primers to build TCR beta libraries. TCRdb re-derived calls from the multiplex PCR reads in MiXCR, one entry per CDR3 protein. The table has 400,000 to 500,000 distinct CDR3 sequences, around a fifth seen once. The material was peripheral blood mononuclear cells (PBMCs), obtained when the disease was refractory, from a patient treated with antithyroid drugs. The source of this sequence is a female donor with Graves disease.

The CDR3 protein is CASGLVDGGYTF. CDR3 sequence (DNA): TGTGCTAGTGGTTTGGTCGATGGTGGCTACACCTTC. The rearrangement uses TRBV12-5 and TRBJ1-2, with D unresolved. Trimming removed 0 bases from V and 7 bases from J, with 6 bases in between. Per the germline V gene, CDR1 is LGHNT and CDR2 is FRNRAP. This CDR3 has 12 amino acids.